This TCR beta chain is drawn from a study of CD8+ T cells in alopecia areata. As for the study in general: The investigators scored severity in treated patients by the percentage of affected scalp area. Findings and caveats of the study: Significant decreases in scalp clonality and expanded CD8+ clones followed tofacitinib treatment. With one nonresponder, baseline CD8+ expansion's link to response remains uncertain.

Treatment here: oral pan-JAK inhibitor, 5-10 mg twice daily. PBMCs served as the source from which CD4+ and CD8+ T cells were sorted. Germline V lookup: CDR1 SGHTA, CDR2 FQGNSA. The trim removed 1 base at V and 3 bases at J, leaving 8 bases unmatched. CDR3 length: 16 residues. To note about this clone: Its antigen remains unidentified.

As the sequencing template, cDNA was produced by extracting RNA and reverse transcribing it. Measured with immunoSEQ multiplex PCR; TCRdb has only the in-frame clones, and not every one. Of about 300,000 clones in the sample, about 62% were seen once. The receptor was isolated from a human donor with alopecia areata. The material sequenced was CD4+ T cells sorted from blood, taken at week 24, from a patient treated with tofacitinib. The chain employs TRBV7-2 and TRBJ1-1; 7 bases match TRBD1. CDR3 region: CASSLGEGQWDTEAFF. The CDR3 DNA is TGTGCCAGCAGCTTAGGAGAGGGACAGTGGGACACTGAAGCTTTCTTT.